Listed below are T cell receptor beta chains from one sample, sequenced in a study of T cell repertoires in cytomegalovirus infection. These receptors lack a known antigen. TCRdb recomputed calls from the reads with MiXCR, one row per CDR3 protein. The data hold approximately 990,000 distinct CDR3 sequences, with about 33% observed a single time. The specimen comprised cultured CD8+ T cells from PBMCs, sampled from culture after CMV antigen stimulation. All receptors derive from a human donor in good health (CMV status not recorded). Some clones in this sample may be carry-over from other donors' samples. Both conserved end residues are part of each CDR3. The order of the fields is clone size, CDR3 length, D gene, J gene, V gene, CDR3 protein, CDR3 DNA. A D gene is named only where the DNA matches it firmly. Clone size is shown for a subset of rows, as once, few, many or a class of expanded clone.

clone size: -; CDR3 length: 14; D gene: -; J gene: TRBJ2-5; V gene: TRBV2; CDR3 protein: CASSVPGFQETQYF; CDR3 DNA: TGTGCCAGCAGTGTCCCAGGGTTCCAAGAGACCCAGTACTTC
clone size: -; CDR3 length: 15; D gene: TRBD1; J gene: TRBJ1-4; V gene: TRBV7-8; CDR3 protein: CASSSPGQRNEKLFF; CDR3 DNA: TGTGCCAGCAGCTCGCCGGGACAGAGAAATGAAAAACTGTTTTTT
clone size: few; CDR3 length: 15; D gene: -; J gene: TRBJ1-6; V gene: TRBV2; CDR3 protein: CASREESSYNSPLHF; CDR3 DNA: TGTGCCAGCAGAGAAGAGAGCTCCTATAATTCACCCCTCCACTTT
clone size: -; CDR3 length: 16; D gene: -; J gene: TRBJ1-1; V gene: TRBV7-9; CDR3 protein: CASSPRTTRPFTEAFF; CDR3 DNA: TGTGCCAGCAGCCCCCGGACCACTAGGCCGTTTACTGAAGCTTTCTTT
clone size: -; CDR3 length: 11; D gene: -; J gene: TRBJ1-1; V gene: TRBV19; CDR3 protein: CASSWGYEAFF; CDR3 DNA: TGTGCCAGTAGTTGGGGTTATGAAGCTTTCTTT
clone size: -; CDR3 length: 14; D gene: -; J gene: TRBJ1-2; V gene: TRBV12-3/TRBV12-4; CDR3 protein: CASRGTSINYGYTF; CDR3 DNA: TGTGCCAGCAGGGGGACAAGCATTAACTATGGCTACACCTTC
clone size: -; CDR3 length: 18; D gene: TRBD2; J gene: TRBJ2-1; V gene: TRBV7-1; CDR3 protein: CASSSDGTSGASYNEQFF; CDR3 DNA: TGTGCCAGCAGCTCAGATGGGACTAGCGGGGCTTCCTACAATGAGCAGTTCTTC
clone size: few; CDR3 length: 15; D gene: -; J gene: TRBJ1-4; V gene: TRBV11-2; CDR3 protein: CASILSAASNEKLFF; CDR3 DNA: TGTGCCAGCATCCTGTCCGCGGCAAGTAATGAAAAACTGTTTTTT
clone size: few; CDR3 length: 16; D gene: -; J gene: TRBJ2-3; V gene: TRBV19; CDR3 protein: CASSIDLAPSTDTQYF; CDR3 DNA: TGTGCCAGTAGTATAGATCTAGCGCCTAGCACAGATACGCAGTATTTT
clone size: -; CDR3 length: 10; D gene: TRBD1; J gene: TRBJ1-1; V gene: TRBV29-1; CDR3 protein: CSVGTEEAFF; CDR3 DNA: TGCAGCGTGGGGACAGAGGAAGCTTTCTTT
clone size: -; CDR3 length: 14; D gene: -; J gene: TRBJ2-5; V gene: TRBV5-6; CDR3 protein: CASSEGGNGETQYF; CDR3 DNA: TGTGCCAGCTCCGAAGGGGGGAACGGGGAGACCCAGTACTTC
clone size: few; CDR3 length: 15; D gene: TRBD2; J gene: TRBJ2-3; V gene: TRBV7-2; CDR3 protein: CASSSGTSDKDTQYF; CDR3 DNA: TGTGCCAGCAGCTCCGGGACTAGCGATAAAGATACGCAGTATTTT
clone size: -; CDR3 length: 14; D gene: -; J gene: TRBJ1-2; V gene: TRBV19; CDR3 protein: CASTLSTGVYGYTF; CDR3 DNA: TGTGCCAGTACTCTATCGACAGGCGTCTATGGCTACACCTTC
clone size: many; CDR3 length: 15; D gene: TRBD2; J gene: TRBJ2-3; V gene: TRBV27; CDR3 protein: CASSFTSGGSDTQYF; CDR3 DNA: TGTGCCAGCAGTTTCACTAGCGGGGGCTCAGATACGCAGTATTTT
clone size: -; CDR3 length: 16; D gene: -; J gene: TRBJ1-6; V gene: TRBV19; CDR3 protein: CASSLIRDGNNSPLHF; CDR3 DNA: TGTGCCAGTAGCTTAATCAGGGACGGCAATAATTCACCCCTCCACTTT
clone size: many; CDR3 length: 20; D gene: TRBD1; J gene: TRBJ2-6; V gene: TRBV7-9; CDR3 protein: CASSSPGTGTPISGANVLTF; CDR3 DNA: TGTGCCAGCAGCTCGCCCGGGACAGGGACCCCCATCTCTGGGGCCAACGTCCTGACTTTC
clone size: once; CDR3 length: 12; D gene: TRBD1; J gene: TRBJ2-7; V gene: TRBV20-1; CDR3 protein: CSASDRAYEQYF; CDR3 DNA: TGCAGTGCCTCCGACAGGGCCTACGAGCAGTACTTC
clone size: -; CDR3 length: 16; D gene: TRBD2; J gene: TRBJ2-3; V gene: TRBV7-6; CDR3 protein: CASSLTSVSSTDTQYF; CDR3 DNA: TGTGCCAGCAGCCTCACTAGCGTCTCTAGCACAGATACGCAGTATTTT
clone size: -; CDR3 length: 13; D gene: -; J gene: TRBJ2-7; V gene: TRBV6-2/TRBV6-3; CDR3 protein: CASSYSRGGEQYF; CDR3 DNA: TGTGCCAGCAGTTACTCGAGAGGGGGCGAGCAGTACTTC
clone size: many; CDR3 length: 16; D gene: TRBD2; J gene: TRBJ2-3; V gene: TRBV7-6; CDR3 protein: CASSKGRTSGADTQYF; CDR3 DNA: TGTGCCAGCAGCAAGGGCAGGACAAGCGGGGCAGATACGCAGTATTTT
clone size: many; CDR3 length: 16; D gene: TRBD1; J gene: TRBJ2-3; V gene: TRBV6-1; CDR3 protein: CASSLRDRASTDTQYF; CDR3 DNA: TGTGCCAGCAGTCTTCGGGACAGGGCGAGCACAGATACGCAGTATTTT
clone size: many; CDR3 length: 16; D gene: TRBD2; J gene: TRBJ2-2; V gene: TRBV6-1; CDR3 protein: CASSSASGGWAGELFF; CDR3 DNA: TGTGCCAGCAGCTCAGCTAGCGGCGGGTGGGCCGGGGAGCTGTTTTTT
clone size: -; CDR3 length: 16; D gene: TRBD2; J gene: TRBJ2-5; V gene: TRBV7-9; CDR3 protein: CASSSGGLAGRETQYF; CDR3 DNA: TGTGCCAGCAGCTCCGGGGGACTAGCGGGGAGGGAGACCCAGTACTTC
clone size: -; CDR3 length: 18; D gene: TRBD2; J gene: TRBJ2-3; V gene: TRBV2; CDR3 protein: CASRGLAGAFPLTDTQYF; CDR3 DNA: TGTGCCAGCAGGGGACTAGCGGGGGCCTTTCCTCTCACAGATACGCAGTATTTT
clone size: -; CDR3 length: 14; D gene: -; J gene: TRBJ1-5; V gene: TRBV4-1; CDR3 protein: CASSPWTEDQPQHF; CDR3 DNA: TGCGCCAGCAGCCCCTGGACTGAAGATCAGCCCCAGCATTTT
clone size: -; CDR3 length: 14; D gene: -; J gene: TRBJ2-5; V gene: TRBV6-6; CDR3 protein: CASSYLGPRETQYF; CDR3 DNA: TGTGCCAGCAGTTATCTAGGACCAAGGGAGACCCAGTACTTC
clone size: few; CDR3 length: 13; D gene: -; J gene: TRBJ1-2; V gene: TRBV12-3/TRBV12-4; CDR3 protein: CASSRRGTYGYTF; CDR3 DNA: TGTGCCAGCAGTAGGCGCGGGACCTATGGCTACACCTTC
clone size: many; CDR3 length: 14; D gene: TRBD1; J gene: TRBJ2-2; V gene: TRBV6-1; CDR3 protein: CASSGTEITGELFF; CDR3 DNA: TGTGCCAGCAGCGGGACAGAAATCACCGGGGAGCTGTTTTTT
clone size: few; CDR3 length: 14; D gene: TRBD1; J gene: TRBJ2-1; V gene: TRBV7-6; CDR3 protein: CASREGGLYNEQFF; CDR3 DNA: TGTGCCAGCAGAGAAGGGGGCTTGTACAATGAGCAGTTCTTC
clone size: few; CDR3 length: 17; D gene: -; J gene: TRBJ2-3; V gene: TRBV12-3/TRBV12-4; CDR3 protein: CASSFRQELAGADTQYF; CDR3 DNA: TGTGCCAGCAGTTTTCGGCAGGAACTAGCCGGGGCAGATACGCAGTATTTT
clone size: -; CDR3 length: 15; D gene: TRBD2; J gene: TRBJ2-3; V gene: TRBV6-6; CDR3 protein: CASLASGGSSDTQYF; CDR3 DNA: TGTGCCAGCTTGGCTAGCGGGGGTTCATCGGATACGCAGTATTTT
clone size: -; CDR3 length: 14; D gene: -; J gene: TRBJ2-2; V gene: TRBV12-3/TRBV12-4; CDR3 protein: CASSFSANTGELFF; CDR3 DNA: TGTGCCAGCAGTTTTTCTGCGAACACCGGGGAGCTGTTTTTT
clone size: -; CDR3 length: 11; D gene: -; J gene: TRBJ2-7; V gene: TRBV4-1; CDR3 protein: CASSHGYEQYF; CDR3 DNA: TGCGCCAGCAGCCACGGCTACGAGCAGTACTTC
clone size: -; CDR3 length: 14; D gene: -; J gene: TRBJ2-5; V gene: TRBV6-2/TRBV6-3; CDR3 protein: CASSRTAKEETQYF; CDR3 DNA: TGTGCCAGCAGCCGGACTGCTAAGGAGGAGACCCAGTACTTC
clone size: few; CDR3 length: 15; D gene: TRBD1; J gene: TRBJ1-6; V gene: TRBV19; CDR3 protein: CASRKLRDRDTTLHF; CDR3 DNA: TGTGCCAGTAGGAAACTCCGGGACAGGGACACCACCCTCCACTTT
clone size: -; CDR3 length: 15; D gene: -; J gene: TRBJ2-5; V gene: TRBV6-1; CDR3 protein: CASSEGRGSRETQYF; CDR3 DNA: TGTGCCAGCAGTGAGGGGAGAGGGTCTAGGGAGACCCAGTACTTC
clone size: once; CDR3 length: 15; D gene: -; J gene: TRBJ1-4; V gene: TRBV7-3; CDR3 protein: CASSLRGQKGEKLFF; CDR3 DNA: TGTGCCAGCAGCCTTAGAGGACAGAAAGGAGAAAAACTGTTTTTT
clone size: -; CDR3 length: 15; D gene: -; J gene: TRBJ1-4; V gene: TRBV10-3; CDR3 protein: CAISEYEGLDEKLFF; CDR3 DNA: TGTGCCATCAGTGAGTACGAGGGGCTGGATGAAAAACTGTTTTTT
clone size: -; CDR3 length: 16; D gene: TRBD2; J gene: TRBJ2-7; V gene: TRBV7-6; CDR3 protein: CVSSLDSGGLSYEQYF; CDR3 DNA: TGTGTCAGCAGCTTAGATAGCGGGGGGCTCTCCTACGAGCAGTACTTC
clone size: -; CDR3 length: 17; D gene: -; J gene: TRBJ2-1; V gene: TRBV10-3; CDR3 protein: CAISLRDSRRSYNEQFF; CDR3 DNA: TGTGCCATCTCCCTGAGGGACTCAAGACGCTCCTACAATGAGCAGTTCTTC
clone size: -; CDR3 length: 14; D gene: TRBD1; J gene: TRBJ2-1; V gene: TRBV27; CDR3 protein: CASSFTGVDNEQFF; CDR3 DNA: TGTGCCAGCAGTTTCACAGGGGTCGACAATGAGCAGTTCTTC
clone size: few; CDR3 length: 17; D gene: TRBD2; J gene: TRBJ2-5; V gene: TRBV10-3; CDR3 protein: CAISESRTSGGQETQYF; CDR3 DNA: TGTGCCATCAGTGAGTCCCGGACTAGCGGGGGACAAGAGACCCAGTACTTC
clone size: -; CDR3 length: 14; D gene: -; J gene: TRBJ1-1; V gene: TRBV5-1; CDR3 protein: CASRGAAMNTEAFF; CDR3 DNA: TGCGCCAGCAGGGGAGCAGCCATGAACACTGAAGCTTTCTTT
clone size: once; CDR3 length: 22; D gene: TRBD2; J gene: TRBJ2-3; V gene: TRBV28; CDR3 protein: CASSLNLRTGEGLAGSWDTQYF; CDR3 DNA: TGTGCCAGCAGTCTGAACCTCCGGACAGGGGAAGGACTAGCGGGGTCCTGGGATACGCAGTATTTT
clone size: -; CDR3 length: 15; D gene: -; J gene: TRBJ1-2; V gene: TRBV20-1; CDR3 protein: CSARDGQGAYYGYTF; CDR3 DNA: TGCAGTGCTAGAGATGGGCAGGGAGCTTACTATGGCTACACCTTC
clone size: -; CDR3 length: 14; D gene: TRBD1; J gene: TRBJ1-1; V gene: TRBV20-1; CDR3 protein: CSAWGQSTNTEAFF; CDR3 DNA: TGCAGTGCTTGGGGACAGAGCACGAACACTGAAGCTTTCTTT
clone size: once; CDR3 length: 15; D gene: TRBD1; J gene: TRBJ1-3; V gene: TRBV6-6; CDR3 protein: CASSYESRDSDTIYF; CDR3 DNA: TGTGCCAGCAGTTACGAATCCCGGGACAGTGACACCATATATTTT
clone size: -; CDR3 length: 16; D gene: -; J gene: TRBJ1-5; V gene: TRBV7-4; CDR3 protein: CASSSSRDPRNQPQHF; CDR3 DNA: TGTGCCAGCAGCTCCTCCAGGGATCCCCGCAATCAGCCCCAGCATTTT
clone size: -; CDR3 length: 15; D gene: -; J gene: TRBJ1-1; V gene: TRBV6-1; CDR3 protein: CAIKIQPAGNTEAFF; CDR3 DNA: TGTGCCATCAAGATACAGCCAGCCGGGAACACTGAAGCTTTCTTT
clone size: few; CDR3 length: 14; D gene: -; J gene: TRBJ2-5; V gene: TRBV6-5; CDR3 protein: CASSYSPVEETQYF; CDR3 DNA: TGTGCCAGCAGTTACTCTCCTGTCGAGGAGACCCAGTACTTC
clone size: few; CDR3 length: 14; D gene: -; J gene: TRBJ1-4; V gene: TRBV10-3; CDR3 protein: CAIRDGATNEKLFF; CDR3 DNA: TGTGCCATCAGGGACGGTGCAACTAATGAAAAACTGTTTTTT
clone size: -; CDR3 length: 14; D gene: -; J gene: TRBJ2-2; V gene: TRBV6-5; CDR3 protein: CASSYRPNTGELFF; CDR3 DNA: TGTGCCAGCAGTTACAGGCCGAACACCGGGGAGCTGTTTTTT
clone size: -; CDR3 length: 15; D gene: -; J gene: TRBJ1-2; V gene: TRBV5-1; CDR3 protein: CASFADGSLGEGYTF; CDR3 DNA: TGCGCCAGCTTCGCGGACGGCTCTCTGGGAGAAGGCTACACCTTC
clone size: few; CDR3 length: 16; D gene: -; J gene: TRBJ2-1; V gene: TRBV11-2; CDR3 protein: CATRDLIGGKGNEQFF; CDR3 DNA: TGTGCCACCCGGGACCTTATAGGGGGGAAAGGGAATGAGCAGTTCTTC
clone size: -; CDR3 length: 17; D gene: TRBD1; J gene: TRBJ2-3; V gene: TRBV6-1; CDR3 protein: CASSFVRTGLLTDTQYF; CDR3 DNA: TGTGCCAGCAGTTTCGTCCGGACAGGTCTGTTGACAGATACGCAGTATTTT